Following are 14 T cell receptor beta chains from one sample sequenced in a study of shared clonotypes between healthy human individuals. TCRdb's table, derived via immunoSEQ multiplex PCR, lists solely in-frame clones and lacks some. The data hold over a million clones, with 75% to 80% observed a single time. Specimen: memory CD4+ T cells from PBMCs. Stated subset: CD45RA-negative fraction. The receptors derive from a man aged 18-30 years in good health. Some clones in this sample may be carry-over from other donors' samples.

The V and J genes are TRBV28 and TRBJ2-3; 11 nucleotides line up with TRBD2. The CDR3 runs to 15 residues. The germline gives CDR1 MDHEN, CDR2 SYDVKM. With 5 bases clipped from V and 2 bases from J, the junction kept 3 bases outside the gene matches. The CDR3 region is CASSTSGRYTDTQYF. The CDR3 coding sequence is TGTGCCAGCAGTACTAGCGGGAGATACACAGATACGCAGTATTTT.

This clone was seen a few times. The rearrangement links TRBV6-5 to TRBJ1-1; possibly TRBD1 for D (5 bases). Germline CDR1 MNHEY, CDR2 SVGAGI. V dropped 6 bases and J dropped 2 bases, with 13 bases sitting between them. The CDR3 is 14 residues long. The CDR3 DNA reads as TGTGCCAGCAGCCAGGGCAGGTATAACACTGAAGCTTTCTTT. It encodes CASSQGRYNTEAFF.

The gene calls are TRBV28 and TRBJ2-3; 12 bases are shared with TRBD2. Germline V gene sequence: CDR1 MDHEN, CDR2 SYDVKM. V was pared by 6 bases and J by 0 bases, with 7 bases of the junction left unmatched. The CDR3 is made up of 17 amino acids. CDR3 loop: CASRSGTSGFSTDTQYF. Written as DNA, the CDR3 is TGTGCCAGCAGGTCCGGGACTAGCGGGTTTAGCACAGATACGCAGTATTTT.

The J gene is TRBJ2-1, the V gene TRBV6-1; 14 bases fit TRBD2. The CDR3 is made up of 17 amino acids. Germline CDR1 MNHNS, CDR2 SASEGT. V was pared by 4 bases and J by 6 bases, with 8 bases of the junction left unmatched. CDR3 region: CASSAGTSGRGGNEQFF. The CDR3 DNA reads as TGTGCCAGCAGTGCCGGGACTAGCGGGAGAGGTGGCAATGAGCAGTTCTTC.

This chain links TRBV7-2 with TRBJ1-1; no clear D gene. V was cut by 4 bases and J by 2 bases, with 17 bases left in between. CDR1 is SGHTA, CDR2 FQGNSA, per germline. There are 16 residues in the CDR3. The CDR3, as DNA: TGTGCCAGCAGCTCACCGATTGCCGGGCTAAACACTGAAGCTTTCTTT. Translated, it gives CASSSPIAGLNTEAFF.

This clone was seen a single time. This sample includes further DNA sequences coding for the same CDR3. CDR3 region: CASSIGGGANQPQHF. In nucleotides, the CDR3 is TGTGCCAGTAGTATAGGCGGCGGAGCGAATCAGCCCCAGCATTTT. This sequence joins TRBV19 and TRBJ1-5, with D unclear. The V end was cut by 1 base, the J end by 4 bases, with 11 bases between. The CDR3 consists of 15 residues. Germline V CDR1 and CDR2: LNHDA, SQIVND (reference sequence). Complete variable domain (other parts from reference TRBV19 and TRBJ1-5): DGGITQSPKYLFRKEGQNVTLSCEQNLNHDAMYWYRQDPGQGLRLIYYSQIVNDFQKGDIAEGYSVSREKKESFPLTVTSAQKNPTAFYLCASSIGGGANQPQHFGDGTRLSIL.

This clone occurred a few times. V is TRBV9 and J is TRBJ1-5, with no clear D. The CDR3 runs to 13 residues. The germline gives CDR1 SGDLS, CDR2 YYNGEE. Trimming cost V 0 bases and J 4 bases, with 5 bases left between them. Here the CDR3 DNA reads TGTGCCAGCAGCGTAGCCGCGAATCAGCCCCAGCATTTT. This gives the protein CASSVAANQPQHF. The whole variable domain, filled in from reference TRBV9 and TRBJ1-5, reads DSGVTQTPKHLITATGQRVTLRCSPRSGDLSVYWYQQSLDQGLQFLIQYYNGEERAKGNILERFSAQQFPDLHSELNLSSLELGDSALYFCASSVAANQPQHFGDGTRLSIL.

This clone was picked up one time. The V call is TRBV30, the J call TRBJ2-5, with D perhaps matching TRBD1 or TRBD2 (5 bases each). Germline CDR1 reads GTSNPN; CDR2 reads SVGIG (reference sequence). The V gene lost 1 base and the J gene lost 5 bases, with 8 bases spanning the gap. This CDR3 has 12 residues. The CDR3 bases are TGTGCCTGGAGTGGAAGGGACGAGACCCAGTACTTC. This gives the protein CAWSGRDETQYF.

In DNA form, the CDR3 reads TGTGCCAGCTCACCTCAGGGCAGATTGGACTATGGCTACACCTTC. It is translated as CASSPQGRLDYGYTF. The chain recombines TRBV18 with TRBJ1-2; the D gene is possibly TRBD1 (5 bases). Trimming removed 3 bases from V and 3 bases from J, with 14 bases in between. The CDR3 loop spans 15 amino acids. The germline V gene encodes CDR1 KGHSH and CDR2 LQKENI.

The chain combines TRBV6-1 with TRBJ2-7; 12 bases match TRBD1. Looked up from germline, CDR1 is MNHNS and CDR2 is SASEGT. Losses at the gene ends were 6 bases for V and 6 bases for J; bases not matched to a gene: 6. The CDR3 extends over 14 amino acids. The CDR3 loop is CASSKGDRGPEQYF. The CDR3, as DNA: TGTGCCAGCAGCAAAGGGGACAGGGGGCCCGAGCAGTACTTC.

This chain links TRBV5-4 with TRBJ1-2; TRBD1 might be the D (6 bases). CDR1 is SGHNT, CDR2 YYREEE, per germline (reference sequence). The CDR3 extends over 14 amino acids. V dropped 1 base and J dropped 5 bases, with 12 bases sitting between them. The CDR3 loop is CASSLYGTTYGYTF. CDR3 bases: TGTGCCAGCAGCTTGTACGGGACAACTTATGGCTACACCTTC.

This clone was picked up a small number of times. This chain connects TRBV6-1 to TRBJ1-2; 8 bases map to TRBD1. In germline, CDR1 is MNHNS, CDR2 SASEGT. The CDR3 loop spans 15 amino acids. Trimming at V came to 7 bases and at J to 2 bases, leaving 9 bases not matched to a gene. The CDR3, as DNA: TGTGCCAGCACCCGGGTGAGACAGGGGAACTATGGCTACACCTTC. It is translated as CASTRVRQGNYGYTF.

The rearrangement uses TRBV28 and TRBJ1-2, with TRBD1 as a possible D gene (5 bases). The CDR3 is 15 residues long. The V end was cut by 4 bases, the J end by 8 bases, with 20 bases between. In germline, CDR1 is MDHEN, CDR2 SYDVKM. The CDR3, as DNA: TGTGCCAGCAGTTATGATCAGGGACTTCCGGGCGGCTACACCTTC. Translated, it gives CASSYDQGLPGGYTF.

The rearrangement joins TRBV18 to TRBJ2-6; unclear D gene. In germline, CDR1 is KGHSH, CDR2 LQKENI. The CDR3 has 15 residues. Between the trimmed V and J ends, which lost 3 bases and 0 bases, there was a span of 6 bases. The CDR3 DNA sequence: TGTGCCAGCTCACCCGCTAACTCTGGGGCCAACGTCCTGACTTTC. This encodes CASSPANSGANVLTF.